The rows below give T cell receptor beta chains drawn from one sample of a study of blood T cell repertoires in COVID-19. The data were produced by immunoSEQ multiplex PCR, yet TCRdb's version contains in-frame clones alone and is incomplete. Of 540,000 or so clones detected, 70% to 90% appear once; the ten largest clones hold around 8%. Material: peripheral blood. The receptors were sampled from a woman aged 45-60 years with COVID-19, enrolled during active disease. Both conserved end residues are part of each CDR3. D genes are given only for firm matches. A row's size may be missing; if present it is once, few, many or a size class.

d_gene: TRBD1
j_gene: TRBJ2-3
v_gene: TRBV2
abundance: -
CDR3aa: CASRGQAGEADTQYF
CDR3nt: TGTGCCAGCAGGGGACAGGCCGGGGAAGCAGATACGCAGTATTTT

d_gene: -
j_gene: TRBJ1-5
v_gene: TRBV27
abundance: once
CDR3aa: CASSIRGNQPQHF
CDR3nt: TGTGCCAGCAGTATCCGGGGAAATCAGCCCCAGCATTTT

d_gene: -
j_gene: TRBJ2-2
v_gene: TRBV15
abundance: -
CDR3aa: CATSTREANTGELFF
CDR3nt: TGTGCCACCAGCACCAGGGAGGCGAACACCGGGGAGCTGTTTTTT

d_gene: TRBD2
j_gene: TRBJ2-3
v_gene: TRBV7-9
abundance: -
CDR3aa: CASIRTSGVPDTQYF
CDR3nt: TGTGCCAGCATCAGGACTAGCGGGGTTCCAGATACGCAGTATTTT

d_gene: -
j_gene: TRBJ1-5
v_gene: TRBV3-1/TRBV3-2
abundance: -
CDR3aa: CASSQDAGTYQPQHF
CDR3nt: TGTGCCAGCAGCCAAGACGCCGGGACATATCAGCCCCAGCATTTT

d_gene: TRBD2
j_gene: TRBJ2-2
v_gene: TRBV30
abundance: -
CDR3aa: CAWAKRGAPHGELFF
CDR3nt: TGTGCCTGGGCTAAGCGGGGGGCCCCCCACGGGGAGCTGTTTTTT

d_gene: -
j_gene: TRBJ1-3
v_gene: TRBV7-9
abundance: few
CDR3aa: CASSFTTAHSGNTIYF
CDR3nt: TGTGCCAGCAGCTTCACGACAGCTCACTCTGGAAACACCATATATTTT

d_gene: -
j_gene: TRBJ1-5
v_gene: TRBV18
abundance: -
CDR3aa: CASSRDLGEPQHF
CDR3nt: TGTGCCAGCTCACGGGACTTGGGAGAGCCCCAGCATTTT

d_gene: TRBD1
j_gene: TRBJ1-1
v_gene: TRBV7-2
abundance: -
CDR3aa: CASSFHQGVGEAFF
CDR3nt: TGTGCCAGCAGCTTTCATCAGGGGGTGGGTGAAGCTTTCTTT

d_gene: TRBD1
j_gene: TRBJ1-3
v_gene: TRBV5-4
abundance: -
CDR3aa: CATRQGAGNTIYF
CDR3nt: TGTGCCACTCGACAGGGTGCAGGAAACACCATATATTTT

d_gene: -
j_gene: TRBJ1-4
v_gene: TRBV28
abundance: -
CDR3aa: CASTLPGSNEKLFF
CDR3nt: TGTGCCAGCACCTTGCCGGGATCCAATGAAAAACTGTTTTTT

d_gene: -
j_gene: TRBJ1-4
v_gene: TRBV7-9
abundance: -
CDR3aa: CASSFQGSNEKLFF
CDR3nt: TGTGCCAGCAGCTTCCAGGGGAGTAATGAAAAACTGTTTTTT

d_gene: TRBD1
j_gene: TRBJ1-2
v_gene: TRBV2
abundance: few
CDR3aa: CASRARTGGHGYTF
CDR3nt: TGTGCCAGCAGAGCTCGGACAGGGGGACATGGCTACACCTTC

d_gene: -
j_gene: TRBJ1-6
v_gene: TRBV11-2
abundance: once
CDR3aa: CATSGPFGISYNSPLHF
CDR3nt: TGTGCCACCTCGGGCCCGTTCGGGATTTCCTATAATTCACCCCTCCACTTT

d_gene: -
j_gene: TRBJ2-5
v_gene: TRBV19
abundance: -
CDR3aa: CASSMSLETQYF
CDR3nt: TGTGCCAGTAGTATGTCGTTGGAGACCCAGTACTTC

d_gene: -
j_gene: TRBJ1-2
v_gene: TRBV18
abundance: -
CDR3aa: CASSPLAEYGYTF
CDR3nt: TGTGCCAGCTCACCACTGGCGGAGTATGGCTACACCTTC

d_gene: -
j_gene: TRBJ1-4
v_gene: TRBV4-2
abundance: -
CDR3aa: CASSQDGLATNEKLFF
CDR3nt: TGTGCCAGCAGCCAAGATGGCCTAGCAACTAATGAAAAACTGTTTTTT

d_gene: -
j_gene: TRBJ1-5
v_gene: TRBV25-1
abundance: -
CDR3aa: CASSAGSSNQPQHF
CDR3nt: TGTGCCAGCAGTGCGGGTAGTTCAAATCAGCCCCAGCATTTT

d_gene: TRBD2
j_gene: TRBJ2-1
v_gene: TRBV10-2
abundance: -
CDR3aa: CASSSITSGGPGDEQFF
CDR3nt: TGCGCCAGCAGTTCGATAACTAGCGGGGGGCCCGGAGATGAGCAGTTCTTC

d_gene: -
j_gene: TRBJ1-1
v_gene: TRBV7-8
abundance: once
CDR3aa: CASSSSRGFAEAFF
CDR3nt: TGTGCCAGCAGCTCTAGCAGGGGTTTCGCTGAAGCTTTCTTT

d_gene: TRBD1
j_gene: TRBJ1-6
v_gene: TRBV16
abundance: -
CDR3aa: CASSKFRGQLNSPLHF
CDR3nt: TGTGCCAGCAGCAAGTTTAGGGGACAGCTTAATTCACCCCTCCACTTT

d_gene: TRBD1
j_gene: TRBJ1-5
v_gene: TRBV30
abundance: -
CDR3aa: CAWTLRLGTGNQPQHF
CDR3nt: TGTGCCTGGACTCTAAGGCTCGGGACAGGGAATCAGCCCCAGCATTTT